Following are 21 T cell receptor beta chains from one sample sequenced in a study of vaccination effects on CD4 cells after COVID-19. These receptors lack a known antigen. Clones were sequenced by immunoSEQ multiplex PCR, and TCRdb holds only the in-frame ones, with some missing. The sample yields about 25,000 clones, over 70% seen once. ViraFEST expansion of antigen-specific CD4+ T cells with viral peptide pools preceded sequencing. Researchers isolated CD4+ T cells once approximately ten days of culture had elapsed. Nucleocapsid antibodies were negative in the vaccine recipients, who had never had SARS-CoV-2 infection. The sample here was CD4+ T cells from PBMCs cultured with HCoV-NL63 spike peptides, taken before COVID-19 vaccination. The receptors derive from a human donor who received a COVID-19 vaccine.

The J gene is TRBJ2-5, the V gene TRBV5-4, with 8 bases fitting TRBD2. Germline V gives CDR1 SGHNT, CDR2 YYREEE (reference sequence). J lost 4 bases, V lost 4 bases, and 15 bases had no gene match. CDR3 length equals 17 residues. The CDR3 region has the DNA TGTGCCAGCAGCCCTGGAGGGGCGGGGGGCCTAGGAGAGACCCAGTACTTC. It encodes CASSPGGAGGLGETQYF.

This rearrangement joins TRBV10-2 to TRBJ2-1; 7 bases line up with TRBD1. V trimming: 0 bases; J trimming: 9 bases; junction bases outside the gene matches: 2. This CDR3 has 13 amino acids. Per germline, CDR1 WSHSY and CDR2 SAAADI. CDR3 in amino acids: CASSESQGIEQFF. The CDR3 nucleotides are TGCGCCAGCAGTGAGTCACAGGGGATTGAGCAGTTCTTC.

The chain links TRBV5-1 to TRBJ2-2; the match to TRBD1 covers 10 bases. The ends lost 4 bases at V and 5 bases at J; junction bases unmatched: 8. Germline CDR1 is SGHRS and CDR2 is YFSETQ. This CDR3 is built from 16 residues. CDR3 protein: CASSGGQGIGTGELFF. CDR3 coding DNA: TGCGCCAGCAGCGGGGGACAGGGGATTGGTACCGGGGAGCTGTTTTTT.

The sample holds one count of this clone. The chain links TRBV24-1 to TRBJ2-3, with D hard to call. Germline CDR1 and CDR2: KGHDR and SFDVKD. V lost 3 bases and J lost 6, with 9 bases in between. CDR3 size: 13 residues. CDR3 DNA sequence: TGTGCCACCAGTGATCCCTCTGTGGATACGCAGTATTTT. It encodes CATSDPSVDTQYF.

The V call is TRBV11-2, the J call TRBJ1-6, with 7 bases identical to TRBD1. CDR1 is SGHAT and CDR2 is FQNNGV in the germline V gene. The CDR3 loop spans 15 amino acids. With V trimmed by 1 base and J by 6 bases, 3 bases remained unmatched. The CDR3 DNA reads TGTGCCAGCAGCTTAGTCGGGACAGCTAATTCACCCCTCCACTTT. Translation: CASSLVGTANSPLHF.

This chain uses TRBV12-3 or TRBV12-4 with TRBJ1-2; 8 bases match TRBD1. The V and J ends lost 6 bases and 8 bases, in that order; junction bases with no gene match: 8. The CDR3 has 13 amino acids. The CDR3 region has the DNA TGTGCCAGCAGGACGACAGGGGCGGACGGCTACACCTTC. It encodes CASRTTGADGYTF.

This sequence joins TRBV2 and TRBJ2-2; D unresolved. From germline, CDR1 is SNHLY and CDR2 FYNNEI. Trimming removed 1 base from V and 0 bases from J, with 9 bases in between. The CDR3 is 16 residues long. CDR3 sequence: CASSEGRRSNTGELFF. The CDR3 DNA follows: TGTGCCAGCAGTGAAGGCCGACGGTCGAACACCGGGGAGCTGTTTTTT.

This chain links TRBV18 with TRBJ1-2; possibly TRBD1 for D (6 bases). Germline V gene lookup returns CDR1 KGHSH and CDR2 LQKENI. With 5 bases removed from V and 6 bases from J, the gap between germline ends came to 16 bases. The CDR3 is 14 residues long. CDR3 amino acids: CASSDSQGLDGYTF. Here the CDR3 DNA reads TGTGCCAGCTCAGACTCACAGGGTTTAGATGGCTACACCTTC.

The rearrangement uses TRBV5-1 and TRBJ2-3, with D perhaps TRBD1 (7 bases). The V and J ends lost 0 bases and 4 bases respectively, with 18 bases between them. CDR1 is SGHRS and CDR2 is YFSETQ in the germline V gene. The CDR3 has 17 residues. The CDR3 DNA reads as TGCGCCAGCAGCTTGGTAGTATCACAGGGGAGGCCAGATACGCAGTATTTT. It yields the protein CASSLVVSQGRPDTQYF.

In the case of this clone: The same CDR3 arises from other DNA sequences in this sample as well. The chain employs TRBV2 and TRBJ1-1; tentatively, D is TRBD1 (6 bases). The ends were cut back, 4 bases at V and 5 bases at J, with 11 bases in the middle. The CDR3 sequence is 13 residues long. Germline V lookup: CDR1 SNHLY, CDR2 FYNNEI. CDR3: CASSGEGGTEAFF. The CDR3 DNA sequence: TGTGCCAGCAGTGGGGAGGGGGGAACTGAAGCTTTCTTT.

CDR3 protein: CASSLGELGYGYTF. The CDR3 DNA reads TGTGCCAGCAGCTTAGGGGAATTGGGCTATGGCTACACCTTC. The V call is TRBV7-8, the J call TRBJ1-2; D is undetermined. Looked up from germline, CDR1 is SGHVS and CDR2 is FQNEAQ. Deletions cut 1 base from V and 4 bases from J, with 10 bases between. The length of the CDR3 is 14 residues.

This clone was observed a few times. The genes are TRBV3-1 (or the pseudogene TRBV3-2) and TRBJ2-7; 11 nucleotides align to TRBD2. The CDR3 has 15 residues. V dropped 2 bases and J dropped 9; count of bases not matched to a gene: 9. CDR1 is LGHDT, CDR2 YNNKEL, per germline (reference sequence). This CDR3 reads CASSQSTSGGAVQYF. The CDR3 DNA reads as TGTGCCAGCAGCCAAAGCACTAGCGGGGGAGCGGTGCAGTACTTC.

The chain couples TRBV6-5 to TRBJ1-6; 8 bases fit TRBD1. Germline V gene data show CDR1 as MNHEY and CDR2 as SVGAGI. This CDR3 comprises 15 residues. With 2 bases clipped from V and 6 bases from J, the junction kept 3 bases outside the gene matches. The CDR3: CASSYQGQANSPLHF. Here the CDR3 DNA reads TGTGCCAGCAGTTACCAGGGACAGGCTAATTCACCCCTCCACTTT.

This chain links TRBV10-2 with TRBJ2-7; tentatively, D is TRBD2 (5 bases). Germline V lookup: CDR1 WSHSY, CDR2 SAAADI. This CDR3 has 15 amino acids. Trimming removed 4 bases at V and 0 bases at J, with 13 bases between. The CDR3 DNA reads as TGCGCCAGCAGTGCCGACGGGATTAGCTCCTACGAGCAGTACTTC. Protein sequence: CASSADGISSYEQYF.

J is TRBJ2-1 and V is TRBV9; D not resolved. V lost 0 bases and J 7 bases, leaving 2 bases between the germline ends. The germline CDR1 and CDR2 sequences are SGDLS and YYNGEE. There are 11 residues in the CDR3. The CDR3 spells CASSVENEQFF. The CDR3 DNA reads as TGTGCCAGCAGCGTAGAAAATGAGCAGTTCTTC.

J is TRBJ2-5 and V is TRBV11-3, with 9 bases lining up with TRBD2. The junction had 11 bases not matched to a gene; V was cut back by 0 bases and J by 6 bases. Germline lookup yields CDR1 SGHNT and CDR2 YENEEA. The CDR3 runs 17 residues. The CDR3: CASSLDGNAGGSKTQYF. Written as DNA, the CDR3 is TGTGCCAGCAGCTTAGACGGCAACGCGGGAGGGTCAAAGACCCAGTACTTC.

The rearrangement uses TRBV18 and TRBJ2-1; no definite D call. This CDR3 spans 14 amino acids. The V end was cut by 1 base, the J end by 1 base, with 5 bases between. CDR1 KGHSH and CDR2 LQKENI come from the germline V gene. Written as DNA, the CDR3 is TGTGCCAGCTCACCACGGGGATCCTACAATGAGCAGTTCTTC. Translating gives CASSPRGSYNEQFF.

The chain couples TRBV29-1 to TRBJ1-1; D gene ambiguous. V shed 3 bases and J shed 0 bases, with 14 bases lying between them. This CDR3 is built from 15 residues. The germline gives CDR1 SQVTM, CDR2 ANQGSEA. The CDR3: CSVDASGRMNTEAFF. The CDR3 DNA reads as TGCAGCGTTGATGCTTCCGGACGGATGAACACTGAAGCTTTCTTT.

V is TRBV5-1 and J is TRBJ1-1, with D unresolved. Germline CDR1 is SGHRS and CDR2 is YFSETQ. Deletions cut 4 bases from V and 4 bases from J, with 14 bases between. This CDR3 contains 14 residues. Here the CDR3 reads CASSTGEATTEAFF. CDR3 nucleotides: TGCGCCAGCAGCACGGGAGAGGCGACCACTGAAGCTTTCTTT.

This sequence joins TRBV6-5 and TRBJ2-2, with TRBD1 matching over 8 bases. Unmatched junction bases numbered 3, after V lost 6 bases and J lost 0 bases. Germline assignment: CDR1 MNHEY and CDR2 SVGAGI. The CDR3 totals 15 residues. This chain's CDR3 is CASRPGQANTGELFF. In nucleotides, the CDR3 is TGTGCCAGCAGGCCGGGACAGGCGAACACCGGGGAGCTGTTTTTT.

The chain links TRBV19 to TRBJ1-2; no definite D call. The CDR3 is 10 amino acids. The germline V and J ends were trimmed by 11 bases and 6 bases, with 10 bases remaining between them. Looked up from germline, CDR1 is LNHDA and CDR2 is SQIVND (reference sequence). CDR3 nucleotides: TGTGCCCCATTTCGGGATGGCTACACCTTC. This translates into CAPFRDGYTF.